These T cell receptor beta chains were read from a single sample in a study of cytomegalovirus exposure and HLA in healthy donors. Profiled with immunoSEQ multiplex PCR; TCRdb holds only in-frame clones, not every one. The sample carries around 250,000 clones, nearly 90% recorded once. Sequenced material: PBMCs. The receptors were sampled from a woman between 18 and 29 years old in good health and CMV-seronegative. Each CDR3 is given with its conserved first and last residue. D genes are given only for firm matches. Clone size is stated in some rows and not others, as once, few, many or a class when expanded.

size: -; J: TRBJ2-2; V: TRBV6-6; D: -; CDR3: CASSYLREANTGELFF; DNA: TGTGCCAGCAGTTACCTCAGGGAAGCGAACACCGGGGAGCTGTTTTTT
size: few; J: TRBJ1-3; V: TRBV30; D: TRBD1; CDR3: CACTGGAGGNTIYF; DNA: TGTGCCTGTACAGGGGGCGCGGGGGGAAACACCATATATTTT
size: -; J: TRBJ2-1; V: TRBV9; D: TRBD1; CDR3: CASSVEGARNEQFF; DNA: TGTGCCAGCAGCGTAGAGGGGGCGAGGAATGAGCAGTTCTTC
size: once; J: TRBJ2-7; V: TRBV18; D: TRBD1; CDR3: CASHGAGGSYEQYF; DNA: TGTGCCAGCCACGGGGCAGGGGGCTCCTACGAGCAGTACTTC
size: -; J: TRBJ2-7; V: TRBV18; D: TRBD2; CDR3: CASSVGGLDYEQYF; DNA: TGTGCCAGCTCAGTGGGGGGGTTGGACTACGAGCAGTACTTC
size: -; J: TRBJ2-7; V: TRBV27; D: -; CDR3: CASSFRPVYSYEQYF; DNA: TGTGCCAGCAGTTTCCGCCCAGTTTACTCCTACGAGCAGTACTTC
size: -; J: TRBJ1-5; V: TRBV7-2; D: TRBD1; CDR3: CASSPRTGGSNQPQHF; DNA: TGTGCCAGCAGCCCAAGGACAGGGGGTAGCAATCAGCCCCAGCATTTT
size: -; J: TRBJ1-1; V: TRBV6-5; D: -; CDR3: CASSYSTAGANTEAFF; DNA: TGTGCCAGCAGTTACTCGACAGCAGGGGCGAACACTGAAGCTTTCTTT
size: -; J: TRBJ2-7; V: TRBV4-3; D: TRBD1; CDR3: CASSPRQGAYEQYF; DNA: TGCGCCAGCAGCCCGCGACAGGGAGCCTACGAGCAGTACTTC
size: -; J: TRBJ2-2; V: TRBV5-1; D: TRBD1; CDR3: CASSRPGQGIGELFF; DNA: TGCGCCAGCAGCCGCCCGGGACAGGGTATCGGGGAGCTGTTTTTT
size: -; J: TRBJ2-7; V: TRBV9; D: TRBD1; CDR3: CASSGQGYEQYF; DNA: TGTGCCAGCAGCGGACAGGGGTACGAGCAGTACTTC
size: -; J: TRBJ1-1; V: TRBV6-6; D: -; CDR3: CASREDSVMNTEAFF; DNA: TGTGCCAGCAGGGAGGACAGTGTGATGAACACTGAAGCTTTCTTT
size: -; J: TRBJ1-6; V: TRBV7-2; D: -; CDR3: CASSYRTDRGSPLHF; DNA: TGTGCCAGCAGCTACCGGACAGATAGAGGTTCACCCCTCCACTTT
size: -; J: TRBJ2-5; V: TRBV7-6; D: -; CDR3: CASSLEWGAWETQYF; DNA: TGTGCCAGCAGCTTAGAGTGGGGAGCGTGGGAGACCCAGTACTTC
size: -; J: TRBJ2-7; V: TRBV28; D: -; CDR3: CASSLGLEVYEQYF; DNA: TGTGCCAGCAGTTTAGGGTTGGAGGTCTACGAGCAGTACTTC
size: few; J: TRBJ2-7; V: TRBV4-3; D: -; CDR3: CASSQDISRAYEQYF; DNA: TGCGCCAGCAGCCAAGATATAAGCAGGGCTTACGAGCAGTACTTC
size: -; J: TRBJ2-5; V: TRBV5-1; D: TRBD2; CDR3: CASSLASRGGHQETQYF; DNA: TGCGCCAGCAGCTTGGCCTCGCGGGGGGGCCACCAAGAGACCCAGTACTTC